These 26 T cell receptor beta chains were all obtained from the same sample, sequenced in a study of shared clonotypes between healthy human individuals. Only in-frame clones appear in the TCRdb table, and some are missing; sequencing was by immunoSEQ multiplex PCR. The repertoire includes over a million clones, around 97% of them detected once, and 1.2% sits in the top ten. Sequencing was performed on naive CD4+ T cells sorted from blood. Subset given: CD45RA+ positively selected. The receptors come from a young man in good health.

The chain couples TRBV19 to TRBJ2-5; possible D gene TRBD2, 6 bases. Looked up from germline, CDR1 is LNHDA and CDR2 is SQIVND (reference sequence). This CDR3 has 17 amino acids. The ends were cut back, 7 bases at V and 2 bases at J, with 23 bases in the middle. CDR3 in amino acids: CASTYSGPSTGQETQYF. The CDR3 DNA follows: TGTGCCAGTACCTACAGCGGGCCAAGTACAGGACAAGAGACCCAGTACTTC. Full variable domain (outside the CDR3, taken from reference TRBV19 and TRBJ2-5): DGGITQSPKYLFRKEGQNVTLSCEQNLNHDAMYWYRQDPGQGLRLIYYSQIVNDFQKGDIAEGYSVSREKKESFPLTVTSAQKNPTAFYLCASTYSGPSTGQETQYFGPGTRLLVL.

V usage is TRBV10-3 and J usage is TRBJ2-7, with unresolved D. This CDR3 is built from 13 residues. CDR1 is ENHRY, CDR2 SYGVKD, per germline. The V gene lost 3 bases and the J gene lost 2 bases, with 8 bases spanning the gap. The CDR3 nucleotides read TGTGCCATCAGTGAACAACCTACCTACGAGCAGTACTTC. This translates into CAISEQPTYEQYF.

The chain uses TRBV4-1 and TRBJ1-5; maybe TRBD1 (5 bases). V was clipped by 5 bases and J by 1 base, with 12 bases between them. The CDR3 spans 15 residues. Germline CDR1 and CDR2: MGHRA and YSYEKL. The DNA of the CDR3 is TGCGCCAGCAGCTCCCGGGAGGGGAGCAATCAGCCCCAGCATTTT. Its translation is CASSSREGSNQPQHF.

Comment on this clone: Other DNA sequences in this sample translate to the same CDR3. This rearrangement joins TRBV19 to TRBJ2-7; D is uncertain. The CDR3 covers 12 residues. CDR1 and CDR2 (germline): LNHDA, SQIVND (reference sequence). V was pared by 4 bases and J by 2 bases, with 6 bases between. The CDR3 protein is CASSRTPYEQYF. CDR3 coding DNA: TGTGCCAGTAGTAGGACCCCCTACGAGCAGTACTTC.

The chain recombines TRBV6-6 with TRBJ2-1; 9 bases are shared with TRBD2. Germline assignment: CDR1 MNHNY and CDR2 SVGAGI (reference sequence). V dropped 8 bases and J dropped 5; count of bases not matched to a gene: 7. This CDR3 spans 14 amino acids. The CDR3 loop reads CASSWAGGNNEQFF. Written as DNA, the CDR3 is TGTGCCAGCTCTTGGGCGGGAGGGAACAATGAGCAGTTCTTC.

This chain joins TRBV10-2 and TRBJ2-1, with 12 nucleotides matching TRBD2. Germline V gene data show CDR1 as WSHSY and CDR2 as SAAADI. This CDR3 is 16 amino acids long. V gave up 4 bases and J gave up 4 bases; unmatched junction bases: 5. The CDR3, as DNA: TGCGCCAGCAGTGGACTAGCGGGAGTCTCTTACAATGAGCAGTTCTTC. This gives the protein CASSGLAGVSYNEQFF.

The genes are TRBV6-5 and TRBJ2-7, with no clear D. Germline CDR1 is MNHEY and CDR2 is SVGAGI. Trimming pared 5 bases from V and 3 bases from J, leaving 11 bases between. This CDR3 is built from 13 residues. The CDR3 loop reads CASSRSAGYEQYF. Here the CDR3 DNA reads TGTGCCAGCAGTCGTTCGGCAGGCTACGAGCAGTACTTC.

V is TRBV5-1 and J is TRBJ2-1; D not certain. V shed 7 bases and J shed 5 bases, with 19 bases lying between them. Germline V gives CDR1 SGHRS, CDR2 YFSETQ. The CDR3 has 15 residues. The CDR3 here is CASSNLGWVDNEQFF. CDR3 DNA sequence: TGCGCCAGCTCAAACCTGGGGTGGGTGGACAATGAGCAGTTCTTC.

Concerning this clone: Other nucleotide sequences from this sample produce the same CDR3. J is TRBJ2-7 and V is TRBV27; D is unresolved. V lost 5 bases and J 2 bases, leaving 10 bases between the germline ends. The germline gives CDR1 MNHEY, CDR2 SMNVEV (reference sequence). This CDR3 contains 13 residues. The CDR3 coding sequence is TGTGCCAGCAGTCCCAGGCGAGCCTACGAGCAGTACTTC. It yields the protein CASSPRRAYEQYF.

In this sample, this clone turned up a few times. The chain employs TRBV6-6 and TRBJ1-5; 7 nucleotides agree with TRBD1. The CDR3 is 14 residues long. V shed 5 bases and J 4 bases; nucleotides not matched to a gene: 5. In germline, CDR1 is MNHNY, CDR2 SVGAGI (reference sequence). The CDR3 sequence is CASSTQGRNQPQHF. CDR3 bases: TGTGCCAGCAGTACACAGGGGCGGAATCAGCCCCAGCATTTT.

The chain combines TRBV20-1 with TRBJ1-4; unclear D gene. CDR1 and CDR2 (germline): DFQATT, SNEGSKA (reference sequence). The length of the CDR3 is 11 residues. Between the trimmed V and J ends, which lost 8 bases and 11 bases, there was a span of 15 bases. The CDR3 nucleotides are TGCAGTCCGTTGCGGACGAATAAACTGTTTTTT. It yields the protein CSPLRTNKLFF.

The chain couples TRBV19 to TRBJ1-4, with D unresolved. This CDR3 has 12 amino acids. From germline, CDR1 is LNHDA and CDR2 SQIVND (reference sequence). Between the trimmed V and J ends, which lost 0 bases and 12 bases, there was a span of 8 bases. The CDR3 DNA reads as TGTGCCAGTAGTATAGACCTCCAGGAACTGTTTTTT. Its protein product is CASSIDLQELFF.

The rearrangement uses TRBV7-2 and TRBJ2-7; 7 nucleotides match TRBD1. The V segment lost 5 bases and the J segment 6 bases; nucleotides outside the gene matches: 7. CDR3 length equals 13 residues. The germline CDR1 and CDR2 sequences are SGHTA and FQGNSA. The CDR3 sequence is CASSPDRASEQYF. In DNA form, the CDR3 reads TGTGCCAGCAGCCCCGACAGGGCCTCCGAGCAGTACTTC.

This clone showed up just once. The V and J genes are TRBV4-3 and TRBJ1-2; D is ambiguous. In germline, CDR1 is LGHNA, CDR2 YSLEER. The CDR3 spans 15 residues. With 4 bases removed from V and 1 base from J, the gap between germline ends came to 13 bases. In DNA, the CDR3 is TGCGCCAGCAGCCCTAATCTCGGGAATAACTATGGCTACACCTTC. Encoded protein: CASSPNLGNNYGYTF.

V gene TRBV18 combines with J gene TRBJ2-7, with D perhaps TRBD1 (7 bases). The CDR3 is 15 residues long. Germline lookup yields CDR1 KGHSH and CDR2 LQKENI. V was trimmed by 4 bases and J by 6 bases, leaving 19 bases between them. The CDR3 loop reads CASSLGTASGGEQYF. DNA for the CDR3: TGTGCCAGCTCACTAGGGACAGCATCCGGGGGCGAGCAGTACTTC.

This chain connects TRBV18 to TRBJ2-6; 7 positions match TRBD1. The CDR3 covers 18 residues. V shed 4 bases and J 0 bases; nucleotides not matched to a gene: 9. Germline lookup yields CDR1 KGHSH and CDR2 LQKENI. CDR3 residues: CASSLWDSHSSGANVLTF. The CDR3 region has the DNA TGTGCCAGCTCACTCTGGGACAGCCATAGCTCTGGGGCCAACGTCCTGACTTTC.

This clone was counted between two and nine times. This chain connects TRBV20-1 to TRBJ2-4, with D uncertain. This CDR3 comprises 11 residues. Trimming stripped 6 bases from V and 0 bases from J, with 3 bases between. Germline V gene data show CDR1 as DFQATT and CDR2 as SNEGSKA (reference sequence). CDR3: CSALAKNIQYF. CDR3 nucleotides: TGCAGTGCCTTAGCCAAAAACATTCAGTACTTC.

J is TRBJ2-7 and V is TRBV6-1; the D gene is possibly TRBD1 (6 bases). The CDR3 totals 12 residues. V was cut by 8 bases and J by 3 bases, with 11 bases left in between. Germline CDR1 and CDR2: MNHNS and SASEGT. CDR3 coding DNA: TGTGCCAGCGGACAGCAAGACTACGAGCAGTACTTC. It yields the protein CASGQQDYEQYF.

The genes are TRBV9 and TRBJ1-5; the match to TRBD1 covers 8 bases. Trimming at V came to 2 bases and at J to 7 bases, leaving 5 bases not matched to a gene. Germline V gene sequence: CDR1 SGDLS, CDR2 YYNGEE. The CDR3 extends over 14 amino acids. In DNA form, the CDR3 reads TGTGCCAGCAGCGTCACAGGGGGGGGACAGCCCCAGCATTTT. Amino acid sequence: CASSVTGGGQPQHF.

The V call is TRBV6-1, the J call TRBJ2-3; no definite D call. Germline CDR1 is MNHNS and CDR2 is SASEGT. The CDR3 runs 11 residues. V was pared by 8 bases and J by 1 base, with 4 bases between. Here the CDR3 reads CASARTDTQYF. The CDR3 DNA reads as TGTGCCAGCGCTCGCACAGATACGCAGTATTTT.

The chain carries TRBV5-4 and TRBJ1-1; D not resolved. Germline V gene sequence: CDR1 SGHNT, CDR2 YYREEE (reference sequence). V dropped 2 bases and J dropped 6 bases, with 14 bases sitting between them. The CDR3 has 14 residues. CDR3 DNA: TGTGCCAGCAGCTTTACGGGTCTGGAGGCTGAAGCTTTCTTT. Encoded protein: CASSFTGLEAEAFF.

V and J are TRBV2 and TRBJ1-1, with D unresolved. Trimming removed 3 bases from V and 0 bases from J, with 17 bases in between. The germline V gene has CDR1 SNHLY and CDR2 FYNNEI. The CDR3 is 17 residues long. This chain's CDR3 is CASSDSWLKRVNTEAFF. CDR3 sequence (DNA): TGTGCCAGCAGTGACTCGTGGTTGAAAAGGGTGAACACTGAAGCTTTCTTT. Full variable domain (rest looked up from reference TRBV2 and TRBJ1-1): EPEVTQTPSHQVTQMGQEVILRCVPISNHLYFYWYRQILGQKVEFLVSFYNNEISEKSEIFDDQFSVERPDGSNFTLKIRSTKLEDSAMYFCASSDSWLKRVNTEAFFGQGTRLTVV.

The chain uses TRBV11-2 and TRBJ2-3; 11 bases agree with TRBD2. The length of the CDR3 is 15 residues. Looked up from germline, CDR1 is SGHAT and CDR2 is FQNNGV. The junction had 2 bases not matched to a gene; V was cut back by 4 bases and J by 2 bases. The CDR3 nucleotides are TGTGCCAGCAGCTCTAGCGGGAGGCCCACAGATACGCAGTATTTT. It is translated as CASSSSGRPTDTQYF.

The V and J genes are TRBV5-4 and TRBJ2-3; 9 bases are shared with TRBD2. Germline-derived CDR1 and CDR2 are SGHNT and YYREEE (reference sequence). The CDR3 covers 16 residues. V lost 3 bases and J lost 4; bases outside the gene matches: 9. CDR3 in DNA: TGTGCCAGCAGCTCCGTGAGCGGGAGGTCCCCAGATACGCAGTATTTT. As protein: CASSSVSGRSPDTQYF.

V is TRBV5-1 and J is TRBJ2-5; 7 bases agree with TRBD1. CDR3 length: 14 amino acids. The V gene end was trimmed by 4 bases and the J gene end by 1 base; junction bases not matched to a gene: 4. Germline assignment: CDR1 SGHRS and CDR2 YFSETQ. This chain's CDR3 is CASSRTGVQETQYF. The CDR3 nucleotides read TGCGCCAGCAGCAGAACAGGGGTCCAAGAGACCCAGTACTTC.

The rearrangement links TRBV28 to TRBJ1-4; no firm D call. CDR1 and CDR2 (germline): MDHEN, SYDVKM. V was trimmed by 2 bases and J by 4 bases, leaving 8 bases between them. This CDR3 has 14 residues. For the CDR3, the DNA is TGTGCCAGCAGTTTACTGGGGAATAATGAAAAACTGTTTTTT. Amino acid sequence: CASSLLGNNEKLFF.